This T cell receptor (beta chain) was captured in a study of beta chain features in type 1 diabetes. About the study: Patients did not differ from healthy donors in age, gender or cell yield.

Study outcomes and limitations: Over-representation of high TCR-expressing cells was a possible consequence of cDNA sequencing. Shortening of TCRB CDR3s, moderate but significant, appeared in all four CD4+ subsets of Type 1 diabetes patients.

It was one heparinised blood draw, averaging around 110 mL, that each donor gave. V dropped 0 bases and J dropped 4 bases, with 10 bases sitting between them. The germline V gene encodes CDR1 SGHRS and CDR2 YFSETQ. The CDR3 contains 14 residues. Expressed TCRB transcripts got sequenced, as all isolated RNA was reverse transcribed. The table came from immunoSEQ multiplex PCR; TCRdb's copy has only in-frame clones and leaves some out. The sample has hundreds of thousands of clones, about an eighth seen once; the top ten hold 0.02% to 0.025%. Points on this clone: Its target is unknown.

This receptor was taken from a man aged 18 to 35 with type 1 diabetes. The chain carries TRBV5-1 and TRBJ1-2; D remains ambiguous. The source material was naive CD4+ T cells from blood. The CDR3 nucleotides are TGCGCCAGCAGCTTGGAACAGCCGGGCTATGGCTACACCTTC. Protein: CASSLEQPGYGYTF. The variable domain in full, with the rest retrieved from reference TRBV5-1 and TRBJ1-2, is KAGVTQTPRYLIKTRGQQVTLSCSPISGHRSVSWYQQTPGQGLQFLFEYFSETQRNKGNFPGRFSGRQFSNSRSEMNVSTLELGDSALYLCASSLEQPGYGYTFGSGTRLTVV.